These 2 T cell receptor beta chains came from one sample sequenced in a study of T cell changes during pregnancy in multiple sclerosis. This table comes from immunoSEQ multiplex PCR, and its TCRdb copy is limited to in-frame clones, with some not included. The table records fewer than 85,000 clones, about 94% of them present only once. The specimen was peripheral blood, collected in the third trimester of pregnancy. Source of these receptors: a female donor with multiple sclerosis, enrolled in a pregnancy study.

The V call is TRBV19, the J call TRBJ2-6, with D possibly being TRBD1 (6 bases). Deletions cut 1 base from V and 2 bases from J, with 15 bases between. CDR3 size: 18 residues. Germline CDR1 is LNHDA and CDR2 is SQIVND (reference sequence). The CDR3 spells CASSIAGRGYPGANVLTF. DNA for the CDR3: TGTGCCAGTAGTATAGCGGGCAGGGGATATCCTGGGGCCAACGTCCTGACTTTC.

Only one count was recorded for this clone. The chain employs TRBV29-1 and TRBJ1-1; D unresolved. The germline V gene has CDR1 SQVTM and CDR2 ANQGSEA. CDR3 length: 11 residues. Trimming pared 4 bases from V and 3 bases from J, leaving 6 bases between. This CDR3 is CSVVLDTEAFF. In nucleotides, the CDR3 is TGCAGCGTTGTCTTAGACACTGAAGCTTTCTTT.